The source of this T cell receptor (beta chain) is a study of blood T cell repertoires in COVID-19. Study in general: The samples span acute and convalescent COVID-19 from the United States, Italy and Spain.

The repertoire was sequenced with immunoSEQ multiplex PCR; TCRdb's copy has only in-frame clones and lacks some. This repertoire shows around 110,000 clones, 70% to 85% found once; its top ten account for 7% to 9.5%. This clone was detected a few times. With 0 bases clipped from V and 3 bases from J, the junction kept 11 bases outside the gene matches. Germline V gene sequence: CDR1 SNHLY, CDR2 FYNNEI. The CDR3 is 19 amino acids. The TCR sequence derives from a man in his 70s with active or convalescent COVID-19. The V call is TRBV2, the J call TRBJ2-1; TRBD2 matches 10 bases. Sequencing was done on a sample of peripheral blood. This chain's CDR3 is CASSEALEREGLFYNEQFF. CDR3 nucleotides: TGTGCCAGCAGTGAAGCGCTTGAGCGGGAGGGCCTTTTCTACAATGAGCAGTTCTTC.